The T cell receptor beta chain under discussion was sequenced for a study of spatial heterogeneity in lung cancer. Study details: There were consistently more beta-chain sequences detected than alpha-chain sequences. The study observed each unique TCR and UMI combination more than ten times on average in raw reads.

Stated time point: sample taken at primary tumor resection. TCRdb re-analysed the 5' RACE reads in MiXCR, keeping a single row per CDR3 protein. Here the sample spans over 15,000 distinct CDR3 sequences, around 6.9% being singletons. The germline gives CDR1 MDHEN, CDR2 SYDVKM. This CDR3 has 16 residues. The ends were cut back, 3 bases at V and 0 bases at J, with 14 bases in the middle. This clonotype was recorded many times. As yet, its antigen is unknown. Broader study findings: Higher tumor mutation counts went along with higher counts of expanded intratumoral alpha and beta TCRs.

The receptor's source is a female donor with early-stage non-small cell lung cancer. The chain combines TRBV28 with TRBJ1-1; the D gene is possibly TRBD1 (6 bases). This sample comprised lung tumor tissue, obtained at surgery. CDR3 amino acids: CASSFVQGPMNTEAFF. CDR3 nucleotide sequence: TGTGCCAGCAGTTTTGTCCAGGGGCCCATGAACACTGAAGCTTTCTTT.